Listed below are T cell receptor beta chains from one sample, sequenced in a study of T cell responses to AZD1222 COVID-19 vaccine. The table came from immunoSEQ multiplex PCR; TCRdb's copy has only in-frame clones and leaves some out. The sample consists of 95,000 to 100,000 clones, 90% of them appearing once. The sequences come from peripheral blood, collected on day 0 of AZD1222 vaccination. The source of these receptors is an adult in good health. Each CDR3 is given with its conserved first and last residue. The D gene is left open where the match is weak. Clone size is not always given. Where it is, it says once, few, many or a class for expanded clones.

V	D	J	size	DNA	CDR3
TRBV11-2	NA	TRBJ1-1	NA	TGTGCCAGCAGATTTGCGGTTTCGGACACTGAAGCTTTCTTT	CASRFAVSDTEAFF
TRBV2	NA	TRBJ1-1	few	TGTGCCAGCAAGTCGGATATGAACACTGAAGCTTTCTTT	CASKSDMNTEAFF
TRBV10-1	NA	TRBJ2-7	once	TGCGCCAGCAGTGGACAGGGAGGAGAGCAGTACTTC	CASSGQGGEQYF
TRBV9	NA	TRBJ2-7	NA	TGTGCCAGCAGCCTAATATCCAATTCCTACGAGCAGTACTTC	CASSLISNSYEQYF
TRBV2	NA	TRBJ1-2	NA	TGTGCCAGCAGTGGGGGACGGGACTATGGCTACACCTTC	CASSGGRDYGYTF
TRBV19	TRBD1	TRBJ2-3	NA	TGTGCCAGTAGTCGCCAACTCAAAGGGGGCGCGGGCACAGATACGCAGTATTTT	CASSRQLKGGAGTDTQYF
TRBV19	NA	TRBJ2-7	NA	TGTGCCAGTAGTGCCCACTTACATAGCTCCTACGAGCAGTACTTC	CASSAHLHSSYEQYF
TRBV19	NA	TRBJ1-4	NA	TGTGCCAGTAGTGACCGGCAACTCGAAAAACTGTTTTTT	CASSDRQLEKLFF
TRBV5-1	NA	TRBJ2-3	NA	TGCGCCAGCAGCTTTGGGACTAGCACAGATACGCAGTATTTT	CASSFGTSTDTQYF
TRBV6-5	NA	TRBJ1-4	NA	TGTGCCAGCAGTTACTCGATCCTGGGGGTTGAAAAACTGTTTTTT	CASSYSILGVEKLFF
TRBV6-1	TRBD2	TRBJ2-7	NA	TGTGCCAGCAGTGAGACTAGCGGCGGGCAGTACTTC	CASSETSGGQYF
TRBV28	TRBD1	TRBJ1-1	NA	TGTGCCAGCAGTAAAAATCCACAGGGGAATACTGAAGCTTTCTTT	CASSKNPQGNTEAFF
TRBV19	TRBD2	TRBJ2-3	NA	TGTGCCAGTAGTATATCTAGCGGGGGCACAGATACGCAGTATTTT	CASSISSGGTDTQYF
TRBV28	NA	TRBJ1-1	once	TGTGCCAGCAGTTTATATACGGGTAACACTGAAGCTTTCTTT	CASSLYTGNTEAFF
TRBV5-6	TRBD1	TRBJ2-7	NA	TGTGCCAGCAGCCAGAGGCCGGGACAGGCCCCCTACGAGCAGTACTTC	CASSQRPGQAPYEQYF
TRBV27	TRBD1	TRBJ1-4	NA	TGTGCCAGCAGTAGGACAGGGGGCATGGAAAAACTGTTTTTT	CASSRTGGMEKLFF
TRBV7-2	NA	TRBJ2-2	NA	TGTGCCAGCCTCCTCAGGGGTAATGATGCCGGGGAGCTGTTTTTT	CASLLRGNDAGELFF
TRBV3-1/TRBV3-2	TRBD2	TRBJ2-3	NA	TGTGCCAGCAGCCAAGGACTAGCGGGGGGGGCGTATACGCAGTATTTT	CASSQGLAGGAYTQYF
TRBV28	NA	TRBJ2-1	NA	TGTGCCAGCAGTCCGCCGAATTTCCGTCTATCGTTCGATGAGCAGTTCTTC	CASSPPNFRLSFDEQFF
TRBV5-1	NA	TRBJ2-7	NA	TGCGCCAGCTATAATCGGGTGTACGAGCAGTACTTC	CASYNRVYEQYF
TRBV20-1	TRBD1	TRBJ1-5	NA	TGCAGTGCTAGTTACCGGGACAGGGGTTACAATCAGCCCCAGCATTTT	CSASYRDRGYNQPQHF
TRBV6-1	NA	TRBJ1-2	few	TGTGCCAGCAGTGAAGCCTCCGGGGCCTTCTATGGCTACACCTTC	CASSEASGAFYGYTF
TRBV11-2	NA	TRBJ1-4	NA	TGTGCCAGCAGCTTAAGGCGGGGCCGGGATTTTGGCAATGAAAAACTGTTTTTT	CASSLRRGRDFGNEKLFF
TRBV4-2	NA	TRBJ1-2	NA	TGTGCCAGCAATCCTTCTCAGGGGATCTATGGCTACACCTTC	CASNPSQGIYGYTF
TRBV2	TRBD1	TRBJ1-2	NA	TGTGCCAGCACCGAGTCGACAGGGAAGTATGGCTACACCTTC	CASTESTGKYGYTF
TRBV13	NA	TRBJ2-6	NA	TGTGCCAGCAGCCCTCCTGGGGCCAACGTCCTGACTTTC	CASSPPGANVLTF
TRBV6-5	TRBD1	TRBJ1-1	NA	TGTGCCAGCAACCAACAGGGGGCGGCTTTCTTT	CASNQQGAAFF
TRBV5-1	NA	TRBJ1-1	NA	TGCGCCAGCAGCCCGATACAGGGTGGGGGCACTGAAGCTTTCTTT	CASSPIQGGGTEAFF
TRBV27	TRBD1	TRBJ1-5	NA	TGTGCCAGCAGTTCCAACAGGGGGGATCAGCCCCAGCATTTT	CASSSNRGDQPQHF
TRBV4-1	TRBD2	TRBJ2-7	NA	TGCGCCAGCAGCCAAGTTCTGGGACTAGCGGGGGGCACCTACGAGCAGTACTTC	CASSQVLGLAGGTYEQYF
TRBV2	NA	TRBJ2-3	NA	TGTGCCAGCGGGCTTATCAGGGTTTCAGATACGCAGTATTTT	CASGLIRVSDTQYF
TRBV5-4	TRBD1	TRBJ2-7	NA	TGTGCCAGCAGCACAGACAGGGGAGTCTACGAGCAGTACTTC	CASSTDRGVYEQYF
TRBV5-5	TRBD2	TRBJ2-1	NA	TGTGCCAGCAGCCCGTATAGCGGGGAGTCCTACAATGAGCAGTTCTTC	CASSPYSGESYNEQFF
TRBV24-1	NA	TRBJ1-2	NA	TGTGCCACCAGTGGGACAGCTAACTATGGCTACACCTTC	CATSGTANYGYTF
TRBV28	NA	TRBJ1-6	NA	TGTGCCAGCAGCCGACAAGGGGGTAATTCACCCCTCCACTTT	CASSRQGGNSPLHF
TRBV27	TRBD1	TRBJ1-6	NA	TGTGCCAGCAGCCCGGACAGGAGCTATTCACCCCTCCACTTT	CASSPDRSYSPLHF
TRBV7-2	NA	TRBJ1-2	NA	TGTGCCAGCAGCCATCCGAAGGGAACGCGTGGCTACACCTTC	CASSHPKGTRGYTF
TRBV5-1	TRBD2	TRBJ2-1	once	TGCGCCAGCAGCTTGGGAACTAGCGGGGGTTACAATGAGCAGTTCTTC	CASSLGTSGGYNEQFF
TRBV12-3/TRBV12-4	NA	TRBJ1-5	NA	TGTGCCAGCAGTTTTCGCCCCCAGCCCCAGCATTTT	CASSFRPQPQHF
TRBV5-4	NA	TRBJ2-2	NA	TGTGCCAGCAGCTTGGATTATAGCCAGCTCGGCGGGGAGCTGTTTTTT	CASSLDYSQLGGELFF
TRBV7-2	NA	TRBJ1-2	NA	TGTGCCAGCAGCGACGGGGGAGGCTATGGCTACACCTTC	CASSDGGGYGYTF
TRBV29-1	NA	TRBJ1-2	NA	TGCAGCGTTGGGGGACATTTAAACTATGGCTACACCTTC	CSVGGHLNYGYTF
TRBV12-3/TRBV12-4	NA	TRBJ1-1	NA	TGTGCCAGCAGTCCGACGGGGGTGACTGAAGCTTTCTTT	CASSPTGVTEAFF
TRBV24-1	NA	TRBJ2-3	NA	TGTGCCACCAGTGATTCAGTTGGGGACCCCCAAAGAGCCACAGATACGCAGTATTTT	CATSDSVGDPQRATDTQYF
TRBV11-2	TRBD1	TRBJ1-4	few	TGTGCCAGCAGCTTAGTCGGGACAGGGGGAGAAAAACTGTTTTTT	CASSLVGTGGEKLFF
TRBV14	NA	TRBJ2-5	NA	TGTGCCAGCAGCCACCAGGACAGAAGAGAGACCCAGTACTTC	CASSHQDRRETQYF
TRBV19	NA	TRBJ1-1	NA	TGTGCCAGTAGTATAAAATCGGTAAGAGTGGGCACTGAAGCTTTCTTT	CASSIKSVRVGTEAFF
TRBV3-1/TRBV3-2	NA	TRBJ1-2	large	TGTGCCAGCACCCTTGCCCCCGGTGAGGGCTATGGCTACACCTTC	CASTLAPGEGYGYTF
TRBV5-1	NA	TRBJ2-5	once	TGCGCCAGCAGCTTGTGGGGGCGCGGGGAGACCCAGTACTTC	CASSLWGRGETQYF
TRBV6-5	TRBD1	TRBJ2-1	NA	TGTGCCAGCAGTTCTGGACAGGGCACGTACAATGAGCAGTTCTTC	CASSSGQGTYNEQFF
TRBV2	TRBD1	TRBJ1-2	NA	TGTGCCAGCAGCGAACAGGGGAATTTGTATGGCTACACCTTC	CASSEQGNLYGYTF
TRBV11-3	TRBD2	TRBJ2-1	once	TGTGCCAGCAGCCACCTAGCGGGGGGGCAGAATGAGCAGTTCTTC	CASSHLAGGQNEQFF
TRBV9	NA	TRBJ1-3	NA	TGTGCCAGCAGCGTTCGGTCCGCTGGAAACACCATATATTTT	CASSVRSAGNTIYF